These 15 T cell receptor beta chains originate from one sample sequenced in a study of T cells in women clearing cervical HPV infection. Method: immunoSEQ multiplex PCR; TCRdb's copy keeps in-frame clones and lacks some. This sample carries 35,000 to 45,000 clones, with approximately 1.3% going to the ten biggest clones. The source material was blood buffy coat. These TCRs come from a woman between 18 and 70 years old with a cervical HPV16 infection that either progressed to CIN3+ or cleared (not recorded which).

Incomplete CDR3 DNA: TGCGCCAGCAGCAGGGGTTCAACTAATGAAAAA. Translation gives CASSRGSTNEK. The whole CDR3 sequence is CASSRGSTNEKLFF. This chain links TRBV5-1 with TRBJ1-4; perhaps TRBD1 as D (5 bases). Read coverage stops 3 residues before the CDR3 terminus; the germline J gene supplies the remainder. The CDR3 loop spans 14 amino acids. Germline V CDR1 and CDR2: SGHRS, YFSETQ. V was clipped by 4 bases and J by 0 bases, with 7 bases between them.

To note about this clone: The read is 3 residues too short to cover the CDR3 end, so that end is filled in from the germline J gene. The V call is TRBV20-1, the J call TRBJ1-1; 8 positions match TRBD1. Per the germline V gene, CDR1 is DFQATT and CDR2 is SNEGSKA (reference sequence). This CDR3 contains 14 residues. V was pared by 0 bases and J by 7 bases, with 7 bases of the junction left unmatched. The CDR3 sequence: CSARDLDREVEAFF. The sequenced part of the CDR3 DNA is TGCAGTGCTAGAGATCTGGACAGGGAGGTTGAA.

About this clone itself: The DNA ends 3 residues before the CDR3 does, and the rest of the CDR3 is filled in from the germline J gene. The J gene is TRBJ2-1, the V gene TRBV6-2 or TRBV6-3, with 8 bases that match TRBD2. Germline V lookup: CDR1 MNHEY, CDR2 SVGEGT. The V segment lost 4 bases and the J segment 4 bases; nucleotides outside the gene matches: 3. The CDR3 is made up of 14 amino acids. CDR3 region: CASSSQRGYNEQFF. The part of the CDR3 DNA that was read is TGTGCCAGCAGTTCACAGCGGGGGTACAATGAG.

A remark on this clone: The read gets to within 3 residues of the CDR3 end, and the germline J gene fills in the rest. V and J are TRBV30 and TRBJ2-7; no reliable D call. Trimming cost V 2 bases and J 3 bases, with 8 bases left between them. The CDR3 loop spans 12 amino acids. Germline CDR1 reads GTSNPN; CDR2 reads SVGIG (reference sequence). The CDR3 bases that were read are TGTGCCTGGAGTCAAAAGCGCTACGAG. Its translation is CAWSQKRYE. The whole CDR3 sequence reads CAWSQKRYEQYF.

To note about this clone: Read sequence stops 3 residues before the CDR3 end, and the germline J gene provides the missing end. The chain uses TRBV6-2 or TRBV6-3 and TRBJ2-3; D gene unclear. The CDR3 consists of 14 residues. Germline V lookup: CDR1 MNHEY, CDR2 SVGEGT. Trimming shortened V by 1 base and J by 0 bases, and 5 bases separated the two germline ends. Partial CDR3 DNA: TGTGCCAGCAGTTACTGGCGGAGCACAGATACG. It yields the protein CASSYWRSTDT. The complete CDR3 protein is CASSYWRSTDTQYF.

A note on this clone: The read comes to an end 3 residues before the CDR3 does, leaving the germline J gene to fill in the end. The chain employs TRBV13 and TRBJ2-7, with 8 bases aligning to TRBD1. V trimming: 5 bases; J trimming: 4 bases; junction bases outside the gene matches: 4. Germline-derived CDR1 and CDR2 are PRHDT and FYEKMQ (reference sequence). The CDR3 covers 13 residues. The CDR3 spells CASSARTGYEQYF. CDR3 DNA, as far as it was read: TGTGCCAGCAGCGCCCGGACAGGGTACGAG.

In regard to this clone: The missing CDR3 end, 3 residues past where the read stops, is filled in from the germline J gene. The rearrangement uses TRBV20-1 and TRBJ2-7; 12 bases fit TRBD2. The germline gives CDR1 DFQATT, CDR2 SNEGSKA (reference sequence). The CDR3 runs 16 residues. Trimming took 5 bases from V and 4 from J; bases not matched to a gene: 12. The CDR3 DNA, read in part, is TGCAGTGCTTTGACTAGCGGGAGTAATTTTGAGTACGAG. Residues: CSALTSGSNFEYE. The CDR3 as a whole reads CSALTSGSNFEYEQYF.

Note on this clone: The CDR3 end lies 3 residues beyond the end of the read and is filled in from the germline J gene. This chain joins TRBV10-2 and TRBJ2-7, with 7 bases aligning to TRBD1. CDR3 length: 14 amino acids. With V trimmed by 2 bases and J by 2 bases, 3 bases remained unmatched. Germline V gives CDR1 WSHSY, CDR2 SAAADI. CDR3 region: CASSEEGTAYEQYF. CDR3 DNA (partial): TGCGCCAGCAGTGAGGAGGGGACAGCCTACGAG.

Worth noting for this clone: The CDR3 goes on 3 residues after the read ends, and that part is filled in from the germline J gene. J is TRBJ1-2 and V is TRBV19; D is undetermined. CDR1 is LNHDA and CDR2 is SQIVND in the germline V gene (reference sequence). The CDR3 has 13 residues. The sequenced part of the CDR3 DNA is TGTGCCAGTAGTATCGGGGTTGGGTACGAC. As protein: CASSIGVGYD. The whole CDR3 sequence is CASSIGVGYDYTF.

Comment on this clone: The read stops 3 residues short of the end of the CDR3; the missing end is completed from the germline J gene. The chain combines TRBV5-1 with TRBJ2-5; D possibly corresponds to TRBD1 (5 bases). The CDR3 is 13 residues long. V was trimmed by 0 bases and J by 3 bases, leaving 6 bases between them. The germline CDR1 and CDR2 sequences are SGHRS and YFSETQ. CDR3 loop: CASSLAREETQYF. Partial CDR3 DNA: TGCGCCAGCAGCTTGGCCAGGGAAGAGACC.

Concerning this clone itself: Sequencing ends 3 residues short of the CDR3 end; the germline J gene provides the rest. The rearrangement joins TRBV5-1 to TRBJ1-2, with D possibly being TRBD1 (5 bases). The CDR3 sequence is 15 residues long. The V end lost 0 bases, the J end lost 0 bases, and 9 bases lay between the germline ends. Germline CDR1 is SGHRS and CDR2 is YFSETQ. The CDR3 here is CASSLVAGSNYGYTF. CDR3 DNA, as far as it was read: TGCGCCAGCAGCTTGGTAGCAGGGTCTAACTATGGC. Looking up the rest from reference TRBV5-1 and TRBJ1-2 gives the full variable domain: KAGVTQTPRYLIKTRGQQVTLSCSPISGHRSVSWYQQTPGQGLQFLFEYFSETQRNKGNFPGRFSGRQFSNSRSEMNVSTLELGDSALYLCASSLVAGSNYGYTFGSGTRLTVV.

Turning to this clone: The read stops 3 residues short of the end of the CDR3; the missing end is completed from the germline J gene. The chain couples TRBV29-1 to TRBJ2-2; D is perhaps TRBD1 (6 bases). Trimming stripped 3 bases from V and 4 bases from J, with 12 bases between. This CDR3 has 14 amino acids. CDR1 is SQVTM, CDR2 ANQGSEA, per germline. Incomplete CDR3 DNA: TGCAGCGTTGAGAAGGGGGTAGGCACCGGGGAG. It yields the protein CSVEKGVGTGE. The full CDR3 reads CSVEKGVGTGELFF.

To note about this clone: The CDR3 is cut off 3 residues early in the read; its end comes from the germline J gene. The chain links TRBV20-1 to TRBJ2-2, with 9 bases matching TRBD1. The germline gives CDR1 DFQATT, CDR2 SNEGSKA (reference sequence). Germline trimming cut 2 bases from V and 8 bases from J; bases unmatched to any gene: 9. The CDR3 runs to 15 residues. Partial CDR3 DNA: TGCAGTGCTAGAATTACCGGGACAGGGAAAGGGGAG. Residues: CSARITGTGKGE. The entire CDR3 protein is CSARITGTGKGELFF.

A note on this clone: The CDR3 extends 3 residues past the end of the read, so its final part is completed from the germline J gene. V gene TRBV7-2 combines with J gene TRBJ2-3; weak D call: TRBD1 (5 bases). Germline lookup yields CDR1 SGHTA and CDR2 FQGNSA. The CDR3 is 13 residues long. The ends were cut back, 6 bases at V and 6 bases at J, with 13 bases in the middle. This chain's CDR3 is CASSITGIDTQYF. The CDR3 bases that were read are TGTGCCAGCAGTATTACAGGCATCGATACG.

Regarding this clone: Coverage ceases 3 residues before the CDR3 finishes, and the germline J gene fills in the end. The chain uses TRBV18 and TRBJ1-2; possible D gene TRBD1, 5 bases. The CDR3 totals 15 residues. The germline V gene has CDR1 KGHSH and CDR2 LQKENI. The DNA read from the CDR3 is TGTGCCAGCTCACCAGGGACTAGCGGGACTTACGAC. Translation: CASSPGTSGTYD. The full CDR3 sequence reads CASSPGTSGTYDYTF.